A selection of T cell receptor beta chains follows, all from one sample in a study of blood T cell repertoires in COVID-19. The data were produced by immunoSEQ multiplex PCR, yet TCRdb's version contains in-frame clones alone and is incomplete. Found here are tens of thousands of clones, roughly 80% of them singletons; the top ten hold over 2%. Sequenced: peripheral blood. The receptors were gathered from a man in his 70s with COVID-19, enrolled during active disease. CDR3s include the opening cysteine and the closing phenylalanine or tryptophan. Fields, in order: V gene, clone size, D gene, J gene, CDR3 protein, CDR3 DNA. A D gene is named only where the DNA matches it firmly. Rows give clone size only sometimes, using once, few, many, or a class for an expanded clone.

TRBV4-2	.	TRBD1	TRBJ1-2	CASSQPGTGGYGYTF	TGTGCCAGCAGCCAACCCGGGACAGGGGGCTATGGCTACACCTTC
TRBV28	.	.	TRBJ2-7	CASSWITQGLSYEQYF	TGTGCCAGCAGTTGGATCACACAGGGTCTCTCCTACGAGCAGTACTTC
TRBV19	.	TRBD1	TRBJ2-7	CASSISSNRGARGQGYEQYF	TGTGCCAGTAGTATAAGCTCGAACCGGGGAGCCCGGGGACAGGGCTACGAGCAGTACTTC
TRBV5-6	.	.	TRBJ2-2	CASSSQRAAGELFF	TGTGCCAGCAGCTCCCAGCGGGCGGCCGGGGAGCTGTTTTTT
TRBV14	.	.	TRBJ2-1	CASSQSLYNEQFF	TGTGCCAGCAGCCAATCACTTTACAATGAGCAGTTCTTC
TRBV3-1/TRBV3-2	.	TRBD1	TRBJ1-2	CASSQGDSYGYTF	TGTGCCAGCAGCCAAGGGGACAGCTATGGCTACACCTTC
TRBV4-2	.	.	TRBJ1-3	CASSLAGAEPGNTIYF	TGTGCCAGCAGCCTGGCCGGAGCAGAGCCTGGAAACACCATATATTTT
TRBV5-1	.	.	TRBJ2-1	CASSLAPSADGEQFF	TGCGCCAGCAGCTTGGCCCCTAGCGCCGACGGCGAGCAGTTCTTC
TRBV11-2	.	.	TRBJ2-7	CASSLSSYNLEQYF	TGTGCCAGCAGCTTAAGTAGTTATAATCTCGAGCAGTACTTC
TRBV9	.	.	TRBJ1-3	CASSVVPGNSGNTIYF	TGTGCCAGCAGCGTAGTTCCAGGGAACTCTGGAAACACCATATATTTT
TRBV6-5	.	.	TRBJ2-2	CASSYSRANTGELFF	TGTGCCAGCAGTTACTCGCGGGCCAACACCGGGGAGCTGTTTTTT
TRBV6-5	.	TRBD1	TRBJ2-7	CASSSPTGGWDEQYF	TGTGCCAGCAGTTCCCCGACAGGGGGCTGGGACGAGCAGTACTTC
TRBV7-2	.	.	TRBJ1-2	CASSRTENYGYTF	TGTGCCAGCAGCAGGACAGAGAACTATGGCTACACCTTC
TRBV5-8	.	TRBD1	TRBJ2-7	CASSLAGTGVGYEQYF	TGTGCCAGCAGCTTGGCTGGGACAGGGGTAGGATACGAGCAGTACTTC
TRBV15	.	.	TRBJ2-3	CATSREGAATDTQYF	TGTGCCACCAGCAGAGAGGGGGCTGCTACAGATACGCAGTATTTT
TRBV20-1	few	.	TRBJ2-7	CSASPPTRGYEQYF	TGCAGTGCTAGTCCCCCTACCCGGGGGTACGAGCAGTACTTC
TRBV15	.	TRBD1	TRBJ2-7	CATSRWTGALSSYEQYF	TGTGCCACCAGCAGATGGACAGGGGCGTTGAGCTCCTACGAGCAGTACTTC
TRBV18	.	TRBD1	TRBJ2-1	CASSPGVGRGTNEQFF	TGTGCCAGCTCACCAGGGGTCGGCAGGGGGACGAATGAGCAGTTCTTC
TRBV19	few	TRBD2	TRBJ2-1	CASSINKGGPRNEQFF	TGTGCCAGTAGTATAAACAAGGGAGGGCCGAGGAATGAGCAGTTCTTC
TRBV25-1	.	.	TRBJ1-6	CASTGIGMGSPLHF	TGTGCCAGTACCGGGATTGGGATGGGTTCACCCCTCCACTTT
TRBV5-4	.	.	TRBJ1-2	CASSLAFRESSTNYGYTF	TGTGCCAGCAGCTTGGCTTTTAGGGAGTCGTCGACTAACTATGGCTACACCTTC
TRBV25-1	once	.	TRBJ1-2	CASRPQGPNGYTF	TGTGCCAGCAGGCCACAGGGCCCAAATGGCTACACCTTC
TRBV5-1	.	.	TRBJ2-2	CASSYGQPSLNTGELFF	TGCGCCAGCAGCTACGGACAGCCCTCCTTGAACACCGGGGAGCTGTTTTTT
TRBV5-6	.	TRBD1	TRBJ1-1	CASSSQTRGTGNTEAFF	TGTGCCAGCAGCTCCCAAACCCGAGGGACAGGGAACACTGAAGCTTTCTTT
TRBV9	.	TRBD1	TRBJ2-7	CASSVDRGQDEQYF	TGTGCCAGCAGCGTAGACAGGGGGCAGGACGAGCAGTACTTC
TRBV27	.	.	TRBJ2-4	CASTTELLIAKNIQYF	TGTGCCAGCACCACGGAGCTCTTGATAGCCAAAAACATTCAGTACTTC
TRBV4-3	once	.	TRBJ1-4	CASSQGRLNEKLFF	TGCGCCAGCAGCCAAGGGAGACTTAATGAAAAACTGTTTTTT
TRBV9	.	.	TRBJ1-4	CASSVDRGGGGEKLFF	TGTGCCAGCAGCGTAGACAGAGGGGGGGGAGGCGAAAAACTGTTTTTT
TRBV11-3	few	.	TRBJ2-5	CASSRTNQETQYF	TGTGCCAGCAGCCGGACTAACCAAGAGACCCAGTACTTC
TRBV9	.	.	TRBJ2-1	CASSVVQANNEQFF	TGTGCCAGCAGCGTCGTACAAGCGAACAATGAGCAGTTCTTC
TRBV5-1	.	TRBD1	TRBJ1-3	CASSLEVGGGNTIYF	TGCGCCAGCAGCTTGGAGGTAGGGGGCGGAAACACCATATATTTT
TRBV18	.	TRBD1	TRBJ2-7	CASSPRDRATYEQYF	TGTGCCAGCTCACCAAGGGACAGGGCGACCTACGAGCAGTACTTC
TRBV19	.	TRBD1	TRBJ1-2	CASSNSRQGGGYTF	TGTGCCAGTAGTAACTCAAGACAGGGTGGCGGCTACACCTTC
TRBV19	.	TRBD2	TRBJ2-1	CASSTIAGGSYNEQFF	TGTGCCAGTAGTACCATAGCGGGAGGCTCCTACAATGAGCAGTTCTTC
TRBV28	.	.	TRBJ1-2	CASGLAGAVGYTF	TGTGCCAGCGGGCTGGCGGGGGCAGTCGGCTACACCTTC
TRBV28	.	TRBD2	TRBJ2-3	CASSLSSGRVNTQYF	TGTGCCAGCAGTTTGTCTAGCGGGAGGGTGAATACGCAGTATTTT
TRBV3-1/TRBV3-2	.	TRBD2	TRBJ2-3	CASSQPGLAGVGTDTQYF	TGTGCCAGCAGCCAACCCGGACTAGCGGGAGTCGGCACAGATACGCAGTATTTT
TRBV27	.	TRBD2	TRBJ2-2	CASSRGLAGGPSGELFF	TGTGCCAGCAGTCGGGGACTAGCGGGAGGGCCTTCCGGGGAGCTGTTTTTT
TRBV7-2	.	TRBD1	TRBJ1-4	CASRRTGVNEKLFF	TGTGCCAGCAGGCGGACAGGGGTTAATGAAAAACTGTTTTTT
TRBV7-3	.	.	TRBJ2-5	CASSLLVRAGETQYF	TGTGCCAGCAGCTTACTCGTGAGGGCAGGAGAGACCCAGTACTTC
TRBV7-2	.	.	TRBJ1-6	CASSREGRSASPLHF	TGTGCCAGCAGCCGGGAGGGCCGTTCGGCTTCACCCCTCCACTTT
TRBV28	few	.	TRBJ2-2	CASRLRYARNTGELFF	TGTGCCAGTAGATTACGGTACGCACGAAACACCGGGGAGCTGTTTTTT
TRBV7-6	many	.	TRBJ2-7	CASSPKGRTTVYEQYF	TGTGCCAGCAGCCCCAAAGGCAGGACTACGGTTTACGAGCAGTACTTC
TRBV19	few	.	TRBJ2-6	CAIGEGAGANVLTF	TGTGCCATTGGCGAGGGGGCTGGGGCCAACGTCCTGACTTTC
TRBV28	.	.	TRBJ2-7	CASRTPEGGGHYEQYF	TGTGCCAGCAGGACCCCCGAAGGGGGGGGCCACTACGAGCAGTACTTC
TRBV19	.	.	TRBJ1-4	CASRPRGLEEKLFF	TGTGCCAGTAGACCCAGGGGTTTAGAAGAAAAACTGTTTTTT
TRBV6-5	.	.	TRBJ1-4	CASSPEQGIVEKLFF	TGTGCCAGCAGCCCAGAACAGGGTATAGTAGAAAAACTGTTTTTT
TRBV28	.	TRBD1	TRBJ2-7	CASSLRQGSYEQYF	TGTGCCAGCAGCCTCAGACAGGGCTCCTACGAGCAGTACTTC
TRBV5-1	.	TRBD1	TRBJ1-1	CASSSGQGSLNTEAFF	TGCGCCAGCAGCTCCGGACAGGGGAGCCTGAACACTGAAGCTTTCTTT
TRBV19	.	TRBD2	TRBJ2-1	CASSIGLAGGDEQFF	TGTGCCAGTAGTATAGGACTAGCGGGAGGCGATGAGCAGTTCTTC
TRBV18	.	.	TRBJ1-5	CASSKAYGDQPQHF	TGTGCCAGCTCGAAAGCGTACGGGGATCAGCCCCAGCATTTT
TRBV19	.	TRBD1	TRBJ1-5	CASSIGGTVYSNQPQHF	TGTGCCAGTAGTATAGGGGGGACAGTTTATAGCAATCAGCCCCAGCATTTT
TRBV27	medium-sized	TRBD1	TRBJ2-7	CASSWTGGPYEQYF	TGTGCCAGCAGTTGGACAGGGGGCCCCTACGAGCAGTACTTC
TRBV5-1	.	TRBD2	TRBJ2-1	CASSLNSASGSNNEQFF	TGCGCCAGCAGCTTGAATTCGGCTAGCGGGAGTAACAATGAGCAGTTCTTC
TRBV18	few	.	TRBJ2-3	CASSPSFPTDTQYF	TGTGCCAGCTCACCCAGTTTCCCGACAGATACGCAGTATTTT
TRBV6-5	.	TRBD1	TRBJ1-2	CASSYSGTGRDGYTF	TGTGCCAGCAGTTACTCTGGGACAGGGCGAGACGGCTACACCTTC
TRBV19	.	TRBD1	TRBJ1-2	CASHDRDRGANSGYTF	TGTGCCAGTCATGATCGGGACAGGGGGGCTAATTCTGGCTACACCTTC